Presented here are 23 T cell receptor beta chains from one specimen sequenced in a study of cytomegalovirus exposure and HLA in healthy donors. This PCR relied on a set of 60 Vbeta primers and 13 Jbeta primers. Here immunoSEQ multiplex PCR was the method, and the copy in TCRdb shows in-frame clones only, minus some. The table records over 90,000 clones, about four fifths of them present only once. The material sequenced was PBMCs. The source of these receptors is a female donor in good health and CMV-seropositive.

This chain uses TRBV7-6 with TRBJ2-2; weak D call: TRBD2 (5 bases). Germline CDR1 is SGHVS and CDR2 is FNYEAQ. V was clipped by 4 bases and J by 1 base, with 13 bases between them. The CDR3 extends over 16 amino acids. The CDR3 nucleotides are TGTGCCAGCAGCTCACTTGGCGGGCGGAACACCGGGGAGCTGTTTTTT. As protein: CASSSLGGRNTGELFF.

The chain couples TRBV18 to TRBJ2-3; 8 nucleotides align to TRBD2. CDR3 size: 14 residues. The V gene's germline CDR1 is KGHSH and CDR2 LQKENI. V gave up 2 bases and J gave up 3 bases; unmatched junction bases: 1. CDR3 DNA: TGTGCCAGCTCACCAACTAGCGGTACAGATACGCAGTATTTT. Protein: CASSPTSGTDTQYF. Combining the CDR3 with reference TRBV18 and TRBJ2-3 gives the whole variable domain NAGVMQNPRHLVRRRGQEARLRCSPMKGHSHVYWYRQLPEEGLKFMVYLQKENIIDESGMPKERFSAEFPKEGPSILRIQQVVRGDSAAYFCASSPTSGTDTQYFGPGTRLTVL.

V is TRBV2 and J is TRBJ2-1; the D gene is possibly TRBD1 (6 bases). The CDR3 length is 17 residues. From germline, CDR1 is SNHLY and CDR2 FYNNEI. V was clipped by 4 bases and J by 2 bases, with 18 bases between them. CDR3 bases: TGTGCCAGCAGTGGCCGAATTAGGGGGATGACCTACAATGAGCAGTTCTTC. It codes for CASSGRIRGMTYNEQFF.

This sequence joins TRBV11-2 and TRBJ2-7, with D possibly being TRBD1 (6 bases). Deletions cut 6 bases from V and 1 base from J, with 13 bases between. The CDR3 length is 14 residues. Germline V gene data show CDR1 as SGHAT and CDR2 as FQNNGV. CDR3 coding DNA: TGTGCCAGCAGTTCCGACAGGTCATCCTACGAGCAGTACTTC. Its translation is CASSSDRSSYEQYF.

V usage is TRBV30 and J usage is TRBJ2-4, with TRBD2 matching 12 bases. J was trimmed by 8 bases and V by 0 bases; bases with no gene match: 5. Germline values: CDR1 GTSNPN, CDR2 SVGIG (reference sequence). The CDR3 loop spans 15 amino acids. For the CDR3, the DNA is TGTGCCTGGAGTGTGGCGACTAGCGGGAGAGACATTCAGTACTTC. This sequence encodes CAWSVATSGRDIQYF.

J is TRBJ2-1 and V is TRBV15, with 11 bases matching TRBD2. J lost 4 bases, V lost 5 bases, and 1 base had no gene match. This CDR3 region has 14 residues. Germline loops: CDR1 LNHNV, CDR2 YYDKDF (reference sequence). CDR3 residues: CATSGTSGYNEQFF. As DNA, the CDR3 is TGTGCCACCAGCGGGACTAGCGGTTACAATGAGCAGTTCTTC.

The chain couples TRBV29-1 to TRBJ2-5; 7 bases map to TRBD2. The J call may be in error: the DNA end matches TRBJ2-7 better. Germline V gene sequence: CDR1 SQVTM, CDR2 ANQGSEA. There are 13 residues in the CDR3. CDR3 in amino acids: CSVEVGSGGEQYF. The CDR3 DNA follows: TGCAGCGTTGAAGTGGGGTCGGGGGGCGAGCAGTACTTC.

The CDR3 nucleotides are TGTGCCAGCAGTATAGCCGGGACAGGCTACAATGAGCAGTTCTTC. Protein product: CASSIAGTGYNEQFF. V is TRBV28 and J is TRBJ2-1, with TRBD1 matching over 8 bases. With V trimmed by 5 bases and J by 3 bases, 6 bases remained unmatched. CDR1 MDHEN and CDR2 SYDVKM come from the germline V gene. The CDR3 is 15 amino acids. Together with reference TRBV28 and TRBJ2-1, the CDR3 gives the full variable domain: DVKVTQSSRYLVKRTGEKVFLECVQDMDHENMFWYRQDPGLGLRLIYFSYDVKMKEKGDIPEGYSVSREKKERFSLILESASTNQTSMYLCASSIAGTGYNEQFFGPGTRLTVL.

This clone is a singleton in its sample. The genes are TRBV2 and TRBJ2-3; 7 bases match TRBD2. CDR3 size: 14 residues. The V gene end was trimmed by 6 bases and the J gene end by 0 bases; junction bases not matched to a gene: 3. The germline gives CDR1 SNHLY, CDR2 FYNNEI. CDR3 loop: CASRLAASTDTQYF. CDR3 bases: TGTGCCAGCAGGCTAGCGGCAAGCACAGATACGCAGTATTTT.

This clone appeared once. The CDR3 reads CASSQQQVPPNYGYTF. The CDR3 nucleotides read TGCGCCAGCAGCCAACAACAGGTTCCCCCTAACTATGGCTACACCTTC. V gene TRBV4-3 combines with J gene TRBJ1-2; TRBD1 might be the D (5 bases). The CDR3 loop spans 16 amino acids. Trimming pared 2 bases from V and 0 bases from J, leaving 13 bases between. Looked up from germline, CDR1 is LGHNA and CDR2 is YSLEER.

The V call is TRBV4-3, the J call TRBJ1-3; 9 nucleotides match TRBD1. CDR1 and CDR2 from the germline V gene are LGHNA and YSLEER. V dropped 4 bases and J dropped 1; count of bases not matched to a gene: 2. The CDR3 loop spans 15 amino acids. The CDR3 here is CASSPGTGSGNTIYF. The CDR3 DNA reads TGCGCCAGCAGCCCCGGGACAGGGTCTGGAAACACCATATATTTT.

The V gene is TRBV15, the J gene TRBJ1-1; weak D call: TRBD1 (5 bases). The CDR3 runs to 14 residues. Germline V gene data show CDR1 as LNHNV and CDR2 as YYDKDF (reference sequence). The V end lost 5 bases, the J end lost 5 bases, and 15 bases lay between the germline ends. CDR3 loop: CATSPWGGRTEAFF. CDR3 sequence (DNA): TGTGCCACCAGCCCCTGGGGGGGTCGGACTGAAGCTTTCTTT. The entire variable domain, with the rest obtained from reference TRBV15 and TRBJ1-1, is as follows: DAMVIQNPRYQVTQFGKPVTLSCSQTLNHNVMYWYQQKSSQAPKLLFHYYDKDFNNEADTPDNFQSRRPNTSFCFLDIRSPGLGDTAMYLCATSPWGGRTEAFFGQGTRLTVV.

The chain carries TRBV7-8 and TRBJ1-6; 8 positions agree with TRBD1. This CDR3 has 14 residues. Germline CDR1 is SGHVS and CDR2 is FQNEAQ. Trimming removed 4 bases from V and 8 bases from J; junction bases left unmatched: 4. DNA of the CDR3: TGTGCCAGCAGCTCAGGGGGCTTGGATTCACCCCTCCACTTT. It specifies CASSSGGLDSPLHF.

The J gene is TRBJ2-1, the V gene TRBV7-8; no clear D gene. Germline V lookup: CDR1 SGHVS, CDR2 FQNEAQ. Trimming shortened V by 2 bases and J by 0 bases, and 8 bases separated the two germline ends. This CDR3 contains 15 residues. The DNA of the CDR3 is TGTGCCAGCAGCTTATTGGGCGTCTCCTACAATGAGCAGTTCTTC. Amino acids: CASSLLGVSYNEQFF.

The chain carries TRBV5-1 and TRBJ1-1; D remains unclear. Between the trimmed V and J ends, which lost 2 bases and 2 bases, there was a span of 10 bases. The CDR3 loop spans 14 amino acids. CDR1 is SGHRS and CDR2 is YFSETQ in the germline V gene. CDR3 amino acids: CASSLQRSNTEAFF. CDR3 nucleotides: TGCGCCAGCAGCTTACAGAGATCTAACACTGAAGCTTTCTTT.

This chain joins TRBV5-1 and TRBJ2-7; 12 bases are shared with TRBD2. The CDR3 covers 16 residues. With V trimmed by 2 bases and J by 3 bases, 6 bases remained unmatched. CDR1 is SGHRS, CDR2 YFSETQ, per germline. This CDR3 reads CASSLNRLAGDYEQYF. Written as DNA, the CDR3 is TGCGCCAGCAGCTTAAATCGACTAGCGGGGGACTACGAGCAGTACTTC.

The CDR3 here is CASSLLGQGNEQFF. The CDR3 nucleotides read TGTGCCAGCAGCTTACTAGGACAGGGGAATGAGCAGTTCTTC. The chain recombines TRBV7-9 with TRBJ2-1, with 9 bases that match TRBD1. Germline lookup yields CDR1 SEHNR and CDR2 FQNEAQ (reference sequence). The CDR3 sequence is 14 residues long. V lost 2 bases to trimming and J lost 7 bases; unmatched junction nucleotides: 3.

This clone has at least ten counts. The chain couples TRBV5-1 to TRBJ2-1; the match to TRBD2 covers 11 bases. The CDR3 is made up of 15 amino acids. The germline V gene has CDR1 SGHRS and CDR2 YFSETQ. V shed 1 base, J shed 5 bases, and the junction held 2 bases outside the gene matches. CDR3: CASSLTSGSHNEQFF. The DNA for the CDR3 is TGCGCCAGCAGCTTGACTAGCGGGAGTCACAATGAGCAGTTCTTC.

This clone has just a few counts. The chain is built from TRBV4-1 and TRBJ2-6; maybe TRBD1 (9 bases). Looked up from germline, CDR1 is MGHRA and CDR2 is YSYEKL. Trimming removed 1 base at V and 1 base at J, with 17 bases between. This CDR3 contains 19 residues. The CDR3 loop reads CASSQGGGTGFSGANVLTF. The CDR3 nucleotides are TGCGCCAGCAGCCAAGGCGGGGGGACAGGGTTTTCTGGGGCCAACGTCCTGACTTTC.

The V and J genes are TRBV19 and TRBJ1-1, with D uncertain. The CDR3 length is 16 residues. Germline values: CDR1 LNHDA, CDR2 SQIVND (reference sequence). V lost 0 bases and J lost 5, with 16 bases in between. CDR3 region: CASSIEGLLEGTEAFF. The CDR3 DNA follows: TGTGCCAGTAGTATAGAAGGACTTTTGGAGGGAACTGAAGCTTTCTTT.

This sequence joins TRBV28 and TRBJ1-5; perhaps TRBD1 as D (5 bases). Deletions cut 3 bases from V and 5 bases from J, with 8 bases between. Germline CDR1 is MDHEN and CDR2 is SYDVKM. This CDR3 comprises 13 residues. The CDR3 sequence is CASSFTGDQPQHF. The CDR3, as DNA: TGTGCCAGCAGTTTCACGGGGGATCAGCCCCAGCATTTT.

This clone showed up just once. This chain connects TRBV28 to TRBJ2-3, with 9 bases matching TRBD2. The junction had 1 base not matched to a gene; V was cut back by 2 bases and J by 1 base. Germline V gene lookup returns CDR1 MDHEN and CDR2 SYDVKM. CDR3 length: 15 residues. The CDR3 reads CASSLIAGGTDTQYF. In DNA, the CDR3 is TGTGCCAGCAGTTTAATAGCGGGGGGCACAGATACGCAGTATTTT.

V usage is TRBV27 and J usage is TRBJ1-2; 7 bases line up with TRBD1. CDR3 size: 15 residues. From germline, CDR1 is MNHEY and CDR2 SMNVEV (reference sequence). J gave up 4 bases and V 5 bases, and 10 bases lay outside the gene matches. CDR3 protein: CASSAGTASVYGYTF. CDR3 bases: TGTGCCAGCAGTGCCGGGACAGCGTCCGTCTATGGCTACACCTTC.